Shown below are 5 T cell receptor beta chains from a single sample sequenced in a study of blood T cell repertoires in COVID-19. The data were produced by immunoSEQ multiplex PCR, yet TCRdb's version contains in-frame clones alone and is incomplete. In the table there are a few hundred thousand clones, approximately 80% of which are singletons. The sequencing sample was made of peripheral blood. These receptors were taken from a woman younger than 35 with acute or convalescent COVID-19.

The chain links TRBV30 to TRBJ2-1; D gene uncertain. V lost 2 bases to trimming and J lost 8 bases, with 7 bases between them. The germline V gene encodes CDR1 GTSNPN and CDR2 SVGIG (reference sequence). This CDR3 region has 11 residues. In DNA form, the CDR3 reads TGTGCCTGGAGTTGGAGCGATGAGCAGTTCTTC. Its protein is CAWSWSDEQFF.

This rearrangement joins TRBV5-4 to TRBJ2-2; 7 bases are a match to TRBD2. This CDR3 is 16 amino acids long. Germline trimming cut 6 bases from V and 7 bases from J; bases unmatched to any gene: 15. The germline V gene encodes CDR1 SGHNT and CDR2 YYREEE (reference sequence). DNA for the CDR3: TGTGCCAGCACCCGGGGAGGACTAGTAGACCGCGGGGAGCTGTTTTTT. It codes for CASTRGGLVDRGELFF.

The chain recombines TRBV2 with TRBJ1-2; maybe TRBD1 (5 bases). The length of the CDR3 is 13 residues. The V end lost 5 bases, the J end lost 0 bases, and 7 bases lay between the germline ends. Germline-derived CDR1 and CDR2 are SNHLY and FYNNEI. The CDR3 coding sequence is TGTGCCAGCAGTACAGGTCCTAACTATGGCTACACCTTC. Residues: CASSTGPNYGYTF. Combining the CDR3 with reference TRBV2 and TRBJ1-2 gives the whole variable domain EPEVTQTPSHQVTQMGQEVILRCVPISNHLYFYWYRQILGQKVEFLVSFYNNEISEKSEIFDDQFSVERPDGSNFTLKIRSTKLEDSAMYFCASSTGPNYGYTFGSGTRLTVV.

This clone has ten or more counts. The chain uses TRBV9 and TRBJ2-2; D unresolved. The CDR3 length is 13 residues. Trimming pared 0 bases from V and 6 bases from J, leaving 6 bases between. The germline CDR1 and CDR2 sequences are SGDLS and YYNGEE. In DNA, the CDR3 is TGTGCCAGCAGCGTAGTTGAGGCCGGGGAGCTGTTTTTT. It specifies CASSVVEAGELFF.

This chain connects TRBV20-1 to TRBJ1-4, with TRBD1 as a possible D gene (5 bases). The germline CDR1 and CDR2 sequences are DFQATT and SNEGSKA (reference sequence). This CDR3 has 14 residues. V was clipped by 3 bases and J by 8 bases, with 16 bases between them. DNA of the CDR3: TGCAGTGCTAGTGGAGGGGACGGAGGGGAAAAACTGTTTTTT. Translating it yields CSASGGDGGEKLFF.